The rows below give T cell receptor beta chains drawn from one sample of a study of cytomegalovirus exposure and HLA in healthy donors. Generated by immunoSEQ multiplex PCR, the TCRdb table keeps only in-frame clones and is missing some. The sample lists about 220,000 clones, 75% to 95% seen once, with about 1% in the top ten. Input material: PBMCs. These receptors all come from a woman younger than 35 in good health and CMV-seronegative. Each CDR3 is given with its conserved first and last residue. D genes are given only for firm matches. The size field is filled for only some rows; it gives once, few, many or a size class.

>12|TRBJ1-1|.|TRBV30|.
CACLTGSTEAFF
TGTGCCTGCTTAACAGGGTCCACTGAAGCTTTCTTT
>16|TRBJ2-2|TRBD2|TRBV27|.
CASSYPSGRVTGELFF
TGTGCCAGCAGTTATCCCAGCGGGAGAGTCACCGGGGAGCTGTTTTTT
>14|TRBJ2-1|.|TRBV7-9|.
CASSFRGSYNEQFF
TGTGCCAGCAGCTTCAGAGGCTCCTACAATGAGCAGTTCTTC
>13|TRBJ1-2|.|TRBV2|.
CASNPDLNYGYTF
TGTGCCAGCAACCCAGATTTAAACTATGGCTACACCTTC
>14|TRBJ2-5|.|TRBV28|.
CASSTRGRWETQYF
TGTGCCAGCAGTACGAGAGGGCGTTGGGAGACCCAGTACTTC
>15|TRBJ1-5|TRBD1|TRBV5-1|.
CASSPGDRGHQPQHF
TGCGCCAGCAGCCCGGGGGACAGGGGGCATCAGCCCCAGCATTTT
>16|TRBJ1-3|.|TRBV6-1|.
CASSEAAWGGENTIYF
TGTGCCAGCAGTGAAGCGGCCTGGGGGGGCGAAAACACCATATATTTT
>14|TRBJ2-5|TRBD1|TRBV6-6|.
CASSYWDRKETQYF
TGTGCCAGCAGTTATTGGGACAGGAAGGAGACCCAGTACTTC
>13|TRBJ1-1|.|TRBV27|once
CASSLQVNTEAFF
TGTGCCAGCAGTTTGCAGGTAAACACTGAAGCTTTCTTT
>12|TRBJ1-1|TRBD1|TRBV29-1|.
CSVVTGMTEAFF
TGCAGCGTCGTGACAGGGATGACTGAAGCTTTCTTT
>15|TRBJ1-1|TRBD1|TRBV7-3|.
CASSLQGGANTEAFF
TGTGCCAGCAGCCTACAGGGGGGAGCGAACACTGAAGCTTTCTTT
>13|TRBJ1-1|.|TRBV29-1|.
CSVGRAQHTEAFF
TGCAGCGTTGGGAGGGCACAGCACACTGAAGCTTTCTTT
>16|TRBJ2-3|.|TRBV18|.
CASSPRTDFSTDTQYF
TGTGCCAGCTCACCCCGGACTGATTTTAGCACAGATACGCAGTATTTT
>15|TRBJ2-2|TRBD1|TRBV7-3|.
CASSPDRGNTGELFF
TGTGCCAGCAGCCCCGACAGGGGGAACACCGGGGAGCTGTTTTTT
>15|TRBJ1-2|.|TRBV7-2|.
CASSLGGTVNYGYTF
TGTGCCAGCAGCTTAGGGGGGACTGTAAACTATGGCTACACCTTC
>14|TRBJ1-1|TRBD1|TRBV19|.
CATLGTERNTEAFF
TGTGCCACCTTGGGGACAGAGAGAAACACTGAAGCTTTCTTT
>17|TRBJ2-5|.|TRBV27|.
CASSLLGGAGIGETQYF
TGTGCCAGCAGTTTATTAGGTGGGGCAGGCATAGGAGAGACCCAGTACTTC
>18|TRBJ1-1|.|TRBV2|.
CASSDGRGYYSPNTEAFF
TGTGCCAGCAGTGACGGGAGAGGGTACTATTCCCCGAACACTGAAGCTTTCTTT
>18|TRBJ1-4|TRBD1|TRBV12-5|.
CASGLVMTGWNYNEKLFF
TGTGCTAGTGGTTTGGTAATGACAGGGTGGAATTATAATGAAAAACTGTTTTTT
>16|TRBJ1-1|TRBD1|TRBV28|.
CASSPRTGSMNTEAFF
TGTGCCAGCAGTCCTAGGACAGGAAGTATGAACACTGAAGCTTTCTTT
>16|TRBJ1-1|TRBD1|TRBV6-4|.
CARNAGTGVNNTEAFF
TGTGCCAGAAACGCCGGGACAGGGGTTAATAACACTGAAGCTTTCTTT
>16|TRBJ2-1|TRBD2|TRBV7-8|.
CASSLKRELLRDEQFF
TGTGCCAGCAGCTTAAAGCGGGAGCTTTTAAGGGATGAGCAGTTCTTC
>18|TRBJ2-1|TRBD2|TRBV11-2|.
CASSFSPPLAGGYNEQFF
TGTGCCAGCAGCTTCTCCCCCCCGCTAGCGGGAGGCTACAATGAGCAGTTCTTC
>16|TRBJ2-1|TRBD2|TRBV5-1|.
CASSLVSSGVSAEQFF
TGCGCCAGCAGCTTGGTGTCTAGCGGGGTCAGCGCTGAGCAGTTCTTC
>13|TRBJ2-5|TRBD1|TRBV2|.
CASQQGAQETQYF
TGTGCCAGCCAACAGGGGGCACAAGAGACCCAGTACTTC
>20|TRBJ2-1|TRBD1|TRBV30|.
CAWSVRLSPRTGLLYNEQFF
TGTGCCTGGAGTGTACGCCTCTCCCCAAGGACAGGCCTTCTCTACAATGAGCAGTTCTTC
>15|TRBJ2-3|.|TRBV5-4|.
CASSLVVSSTDTQYF
TGTGCCAGCAGCTTGGTTGTCAGTAGCACAGATACGCAGTATTTT
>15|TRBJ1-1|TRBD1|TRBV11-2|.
CASSSARTGIPEAFF
TGTGCCAGCAGCTCAGCTCGGACAGGGATACCTGAAGCTTTCTTT
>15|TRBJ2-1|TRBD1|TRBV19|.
CASKQGSSSYNEQFF
TGTGCCAGTAAACAGGGGTCGAGCTCCTACAATGAGCAGTTCTTC
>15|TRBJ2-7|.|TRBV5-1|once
CASSLGGSSSYEQYF
TGCGCCAGCAGCTTAGGGGGTTCGAGCTCCTACGAGCAGTACTTC
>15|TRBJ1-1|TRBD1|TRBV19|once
CASSPADRPRTEAFF
TGTGCCAGTAGTCCGGCGGACAGGCCCCGCACTGAAGCTTTCTTT
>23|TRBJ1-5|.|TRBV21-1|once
CASSKVPGDTAPRGQGGNQPQHF
TGTGCCAGCAGCAAAGTCCCCGGAGACACGGCCCCCCGGGGACAGGGGGGCAATCAGCCCCAGCATTTT
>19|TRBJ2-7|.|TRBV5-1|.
CASSLGPWGVGTLAYEQYF
TGCGCCAGCAGCTTGGGCCCGTGGGGGGTGGGCACTCTGGCCTACGAGCAGTACTTC
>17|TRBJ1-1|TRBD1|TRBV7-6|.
CASSLYLDRTGNTEAFF
TGTGCCAGCAGCTTGTACCTGGACAGGACTGGGAACACTGAAGCTTTCTTT
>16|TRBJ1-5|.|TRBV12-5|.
CASGLTSGVGNQPQHF
TGTGCTAGTGGTTTGACGTCCGGGGTAGGCAATCAGCCCCAGCATTTT
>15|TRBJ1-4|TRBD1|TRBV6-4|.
CASSEEDRGGEKLFF
TGTGCCAGCAGTGAAGAGGACAGGGGCGGCGAAAAACTGTTTTTT
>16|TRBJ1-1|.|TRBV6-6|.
CASSYGPGTPRTEAFF
TGTGCCAGCAGTTACGGCCCCGGGACACCAAGGACTGAAGCTTTCTTT
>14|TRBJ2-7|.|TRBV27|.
CASSSTTGSYEQYF
TGTGCCAGCAGTTCAACGACTGGCTCCTACGAGCAGTACTTC
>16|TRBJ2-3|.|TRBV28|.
CASSSPTPHGPDTQYF
TGTGCCAGCAGTTCCCCGACACCCCATGGGCCAGATACGCAGTATTTT
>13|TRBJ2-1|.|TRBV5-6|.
CASSLEGGHEQFF
TGTGCCAGCAGCTTGGAGGGAGGCCATGAGCAGTTCTTC
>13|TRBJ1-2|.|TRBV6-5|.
CASSPRQGRGYTF
TGTGCCAGCAGTCCGAGGCAGGGTCGGGGCTACACCTTC
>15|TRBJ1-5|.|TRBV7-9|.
CASSIKAGSNQPQHF
TGTGCCAGCAGCATAAAAGCAGGGAGCAATCAGCCCCAGCATTTT
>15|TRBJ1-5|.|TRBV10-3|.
CAISESAGLNQPQHF
TGTGCCATCAGTGAGTCGGCAGGGCTTAATCAGCCCCAGCATTTT
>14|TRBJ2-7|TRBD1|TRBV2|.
CASSEATGAYEQYF
TGTGCCAGCAGTGAAGCGACAGGGGCCTACGAGCAGTACTTC
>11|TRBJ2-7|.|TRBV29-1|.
CSVTDGREQYF
TGCAGCGTTACAGATGGCCGGGAGCAGTACTTC
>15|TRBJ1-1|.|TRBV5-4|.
CASSGYTGSVTEAFF
TGTGCCAGCAGCGGATATACAGGGTCGGTAACTGAAGCTTTCTTT
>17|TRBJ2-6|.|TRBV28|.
CASSGQFEVSGANVLTF
TGTGCCAGCAGTGGACAGTTCGAGGTATCTGGGGCCAACGTCCTGACTTTC
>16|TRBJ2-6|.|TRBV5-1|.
CASSLGRGANLDVLTF
TGCGCCAGCAGCTTGGGTCGGGGGGCTAATCTCGACGTCCTGACTTTC
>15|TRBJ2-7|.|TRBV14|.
CASSQDKHNIYEQYF
TGTGCCAGCAGCCAAGATAAACATAACATCTACGAGCAGTACTTC
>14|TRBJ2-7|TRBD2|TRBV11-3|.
CASSLGLASDEQYF
TGTGCCAGCAGCTTGGGACTAGCATCGGATGAGCAGTACTTC
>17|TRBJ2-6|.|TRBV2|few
CASRRTALSSGANVLTF
TGTGCCAGCAGGAGGACAGCTTTGAGCTCTGGGGCCAACGTCCTGACTTTC